The present TCR beta chain was sequenced within a study of cytomegalovirus exposure and HLA in healthy donors. Points from the study as a whole: Across donors, presence/absence analyses took sequencing depth to be roughly uniform. Donors belonging to an Asian-associated ancestry cluster reportedly showed fewer N-insertions in productive TCRs than the 666-donor mean, according to what a later analysis found. In an earlier analysis, most TCR beta V segments were productive about 87% or about 30% of the time.

This PCR relied on a set of 60 Vbeta primers and 13 Jbeta primers. Data came from immunoSEQ multiplex PCR; TCRdb stores just in-frame clones and leaves some out. In total, the table holds 60,000 to 90,000 clones. As for this clone: Its antigen is unknown.

This CDR3 spans 16 amino acids. Per the germline V gene, CDR1 is SNHLY and CDR2 is FYNNEI. Trimming left V 7 bases short and J 1 base short, with 20 bases between. V usage is TRBV2 and J usage is TRBJ2-7; D not certain. This receptor was identified in a woman aged 40 to 55 in good health and CMV-seropositive. The specimen was PBMCs. The CDR3 DNA reads TGTGCCAGCACTTCAAAACGACTGAACCCGTCCTACGAGCAGTACTTC. This translates into CASTSKRLNPSYEQYF. Full variable domain (remainder filled in from reference TRBV2 and TRBJ2-7): EPEVTQTPSHQVTQMGQEVILRCVPISNHLYFYWYRQILGQKVEFLVSFYNNEISEKSEIFDDQFSVERPDGSNFTLKIRSTKLEDSAMYFCASTSKRLNPSYEQYFGPGTRLTVT.